This T cell receptor (beta chain) was captured by sequencing in a study of response to subunit inactivated influenza vaccine. The CDR3 is made up of 13 amino acids. Between the trimmed V and J ends, which lost 6 bases and 2 bases, there was a span of 11 bases. Germline assignment: CDR1 SQVTM and CDR2 ANQGSEA. TCRdb ran MiXCR on the RT-PCR reads and lists one entry per CDR3 protein. The sample records some 520,000 distinct CDR3 sequences, approximately 15% being singletons. This specimen consisted of CD4+ T cells sorted from PBMCs, obtained 23 months after vaccination. This TCR was sampled from a man aged 50 to 69 who received an inactivated influenza vaccine. The genes are TRBV29-1 and TRBJ1-5; D is uncertain. CDR3 region: CSVGDNRNQPQHF. The CDR3 DNA is TGCAGCGTGGGTGACAATCGCAATCAGCCCCAGCATTTT.